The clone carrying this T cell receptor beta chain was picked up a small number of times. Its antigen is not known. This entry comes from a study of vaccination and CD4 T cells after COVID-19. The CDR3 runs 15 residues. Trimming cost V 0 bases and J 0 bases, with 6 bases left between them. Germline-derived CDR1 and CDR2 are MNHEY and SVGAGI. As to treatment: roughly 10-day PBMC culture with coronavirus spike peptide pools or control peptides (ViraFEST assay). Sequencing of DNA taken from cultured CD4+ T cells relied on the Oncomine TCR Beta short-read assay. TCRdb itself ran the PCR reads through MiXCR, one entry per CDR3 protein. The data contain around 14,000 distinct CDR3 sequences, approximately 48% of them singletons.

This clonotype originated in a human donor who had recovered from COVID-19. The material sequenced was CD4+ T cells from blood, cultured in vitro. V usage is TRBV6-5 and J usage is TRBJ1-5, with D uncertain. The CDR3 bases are TGTGCCAGCAGTTACTCTCCGTATAGCAATCAGCCCCAGCATTTT. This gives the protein CASSYSPYSNQPQHF.